Here is one T cell receptor beta chain with its context. This clonotype has more than one count but fewer than ten. Its cognate antigen has yet to be identified. No much larger clonotype is one base removed from it; base qualities were not supplied. The library was obtained by RT-PCR. The listed sequencing device is Illumina HiSeq 2500. Starting from the raw public reads, TCRdb applied fastp trimming at Q25, assembled clones with MiXCR and retained in-frame beta chains. Rows with one shared CDR3 protein collapse into an entry with the most common genes and DNA. The sample table holds approximately 500,000 distinct CDR3 sequences, of which 11% to 15% were seen once. The top ten clones comprise approximately 10% of the sample. The record originates from a study of response to subunit inactivated influenza vaccine (dated by TCRdb to between 2018 and 2020). Background for the entire study: To follow how T cells responded to a trivalent subunit inactivated influenza vaccine, the researchers relied on deep quantitative profiling of the T cell receptor repertoire.

The V end loses 4 bases and the J end loses 6 bases, and a stretch of 13 bases separates them. The CDR3 holds 13 amino acids from the cysteine to the phenylalanine. Of the read, only the CDR3 DNA is kept; its 39 bases are in frame from base 1. The germline V gene yields SGHRS for CDR1 and YFSETQ for CDR2. General findings and caveats noted by the study authors: The authors suggested that each seasonal influenza vaccination may recruit only a limited number of new T cells.

This receptor chain uses TRBV5-1 and TRBJ1-2; a weak D assignment points to TRBD1 (5 bases agree). The sample in question was PBMCs from blood, obtained 12 days after vaccination. The origin of this receptor is a man aged 45-65 years who received an inactivated influenza vaccine. Donor details come from another sample of the same person, matched by shared clones. The CDR3 reads CASSPGLKDGYTF. DNA sequence: TGCGCCAGCAGCCCGGGACTAAAGGATGGCTACACCTTC.